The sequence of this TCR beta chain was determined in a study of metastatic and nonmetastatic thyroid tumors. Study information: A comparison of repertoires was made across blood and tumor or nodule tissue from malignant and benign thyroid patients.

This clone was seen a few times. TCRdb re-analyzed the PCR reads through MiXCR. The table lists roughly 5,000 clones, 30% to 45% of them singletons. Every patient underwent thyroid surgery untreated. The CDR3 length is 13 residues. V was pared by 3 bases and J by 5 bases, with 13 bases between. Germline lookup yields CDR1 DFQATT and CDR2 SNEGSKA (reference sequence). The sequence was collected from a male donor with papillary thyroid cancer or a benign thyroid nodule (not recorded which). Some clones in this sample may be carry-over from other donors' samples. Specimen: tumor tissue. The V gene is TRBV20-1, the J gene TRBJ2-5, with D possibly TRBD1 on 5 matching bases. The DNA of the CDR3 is TGCAGTGCTAGTGGGCAGGGCGGTGAGACCCAGTACTTC. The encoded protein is CSASGQGGETQYF.